The 21 T cell receptor beta chains below were found in one sample sequenced in a study of shared clonotypes between healthy human individuals. CD45RO-negative, CCR7-positively selected cells formed the naive CD8 fraction, excluding terminally differentiated effector memory CD45RA+ cells. Generated by immunoSEQ multiplex PCR, the TCRdb table keeps only in-frame clones and is missing some. The data show about 590,000 clones, with just under 97% seen just once and less than 0.13% held by the top ten. Sequenced material: naive CD8+ T cells sorted from blood. The receptors here all came from a woman in her twenties or thirties in good health.

The chain links TRBV2 to TRBJ2-7; D tentatively fits TRBD1 or TRBD2 (5 bases each). V dropped 4 bases and J dropped 4 bases, with 14 bases sitting between them. CDR3 length: 14 amino acids. Germline loops: CDR1 SNHLY, CDR2 FYNNEI. CDR3 amino acids: CASSGDGTLYEQYF. The CDR3, as DNA: TGTGCCAGCAGTGGGGACGGGACCCTTTACGAGCAGTACTTC.

The chain combines TRBV4-1 with TRBJ2-7; 9 bases are shared with TRBD1. Germline V gene sequence: CDR1 MGHRA, CDR2 YSYEKL. The CDR3 totals 17 residues. Trimming at V came to 0 bases and at J to 4 bases, leaving 10 bases not matched to a gene. CDR3 sequence: CASSQDERRTGEYEQYF. The CDR3 DNA follows: TGCGCCAGCAGCCAAGATGAAAGAAGGACAGGGGAATACGAGCAGTACTTC.

This clone was counted a single time. This chain links TRBV6-1 with TRBJ1-5; D is uncertain. V gave up 2 bases and J gave up 7 bases, with 12 bases separating them. This CDR3 is built from 14 residues. The germline CDR1 and CDR2 sequences are MNHNS and SASEGT. The CDR3 DNA reads as TGTGCCAGCAGTGAACTACGCCTAATACAGCCCCAGCATTTT. Protein product: CASSELRLIQPQHF.

The V call is TRBV4-1, the J call TRBJ2-1; 11 bases line up with TRBD2. The CDR3 runs to 17 residues. J gave up 4 bases and V 0 bases, and 5 bases lay outside the gene matches. Per germline, CDR1 MGHRA and CDR2 YSYEKL. This CDR3 is CASSQDRLAGIYNEQFF. In DNA, the CDR3 is TGCGCCAGCAGCCAAGATCGACTAGCGGGGATATACAATGAGCAGTTCTTC.

The rearrangement joins TRBV2 to TRBJ2-2; 7 nucleotides line up with TRBD1. From germline, CDR1 is SNHLY and CDR2 FYNNEI. The CDR3 covers 16 residues. Trimming took 9 bases from V and 8 from J; bases not matched to a gene: 18. CDR3 sequence: CAREGPRDSYRGELFF. As DNA, the CDR3 is TGTGCCAGAGAGGGGCCAAGGGACAGTTATCGAGGGGAGCTGTTTTTT. Looking up the rest from reference TRBV2 and TRBJ2-2 gives the full variable domain: EPEVTQTPSHQVTQMGQEVILRCVPISNHLYFYWYRQILGQKVEFLVSFYNNEISEKSEIFDDQFSVERPDGSNFTLKIRSTKLEDSAMYFCAREGPRDSYRGELFFGEGSRLTVL.

The chain couples TRBV27 to TRBJ2-3, with 10 bases lining up with TRBD2. This CDR3 is 18 amino acids long. V trimming: 1 base; J trimming: 4 bases; junction bases outside the gene matches: 11. Germline V gives CDR1 MNHEY, CDR2 SMNVEV (reference sequence). For the CDR3, the DNA is TGTGCCAGCAGTTTATATTCCAGCGGGAGGGCCTTAGCAGATACGCAGTATTTT. As protein: CASSLYSSGRALADTQYF.

V usage is TRBV2 and J usage is TRBJ1-5; the D gene is possibly TRBD1 (5 bases). V lost 9 bases and J lost 6, with 18 bases in between. The CDR3 length is 14 residues. Germline V gene sequence: CDR1 SNHLY, CDR2 FYNNEI. The CDR3 DNA follows: TGTGCCAGTAGCCCCGGGGGTGGTATTCAGCCCCAGCATTTT. This codes for CASSPGGGIQPQHF. Full variable domain (outside the CDR3, taken from reference TRBV2 and TRBJ1-5): EPEVTQTPSHQVTQMGQEVILRCVPISNHLYFYWYRQILGQKVEFLVSFYNNEISEKSEIFDDQFSVERPDGSNFTLKIRSTKLEDSAMYFCASSPGGGIQPQHFGDGTRLSIL.

A few counts support this clone. The same CDR3 also results from other DNA sequences found in this sample. The V call is TRBV20-1, the J call TRBJ2-7; no clear D gene. Looked up from germline, CDR1 is DFQATT and CDR2 is SNEGSKA (reference sequence). The V end was cut by 7 bases, the J end by 3 bases, with 10 bases between. CDR3 length: 11 amino acids. The chain's CDR3 is CSGFGDYEQYF. The CDR3 region has the DNA TGCAGTGGGTTCGGTGACTACGAGCAGTACTTC.

The V and J genes are TRBV28 and TRBJ1-5, with TRBD1 matching 7 bases. The CDR3 extends over 15 amino acids. The germline V gene has CDR1 MDHEN and CDR2 SYDVKM. Unmatched junction bases numbered 11, after V lost 6 bases and J lost 6 bases. The CDR3 DNA is TGTGCCAGCAGACGACAGGGAAGAAGAATTCAGCCCCAGCATTTT. Its translation is CASRRQGRRIQPQHF.

The V call is TRBV28, the J call TRBJ1-2; D ambiguous. This CDR3 comprises 14 residues. Germline-derived CDR1 and CDR2 are MDHEN and SYDVKM. V was pared by 7 bases and J by 8 bases, with 20 bases between. Here the CDR3 reads CASTWANLVDGYTF. In DNA, the CDR3 is TGTGCCAGCACCTGGGCCAATTTGGTCGACGGCTACACCTTC.

This clone has only one observation. The chain has TRBV28 and TRBJ1-2; D remains ambiguous. The CDR3 runs 14 residues. Trimming left V 1 base short and J 3 bases short, with 9 bases between. Germline V gives CDR1 MDHEN, CDR2 SYDVKM. CDR3 amino acids: CASSLFRADYGYTF. The CDR3 region has the DNA TGTGCCAGCAGTTTATTTAGGGCGGACTATGGCTACACCTTC.

The CDR3 DNA sequence: TGTGCCAGCAGCGGGTCAGAAGGGAACACTGAAGCTTTCTTT. Translation gives CASSGSEGNTEAFF. The V gene is TRBV21-1, the J gene TRBJ1-1. TRBV21-1 corresponds to a pseudogene. The CDR3 consists of 14 residues.

J is TRBJ1-2 and V is TRBV4-1; TRBD1 matches at 7 bases. The germline gives CDR1 MGHRA, CDR2 YSYEKL. This CDR3 has 18 residues. V lost 2 bases and J lost 3; bases outside the gene matches: 15. The CDR3 sequence is CASSQRHDRDRAYYGYTF. The CDR3 coding sequence is TGCGCCAGCAGCCAAAGACACGACCGGGACAGAGCCTACTATGGCTACACCTTC.

The chain employs TRBV6-1 and TRBJ1-5; possibly TRBD1 for D (6 bases). Germline CDR1 and CDR2: MNHNS and SASEGT. This CDR3 is built from 16 residues. The germline V and J ends were trimmed by 2 bases and 7 bases, with 18 bases remaining between them. The CDR3 nucleotides are TGTGCCAGCAGTGAAATTGGGGGGGGCGTTGAACAGCCCCAGCATTTT. Translation: CASSEIGGGVEQPQHF.

The V call is TRBV9, the J call TRBJ2-2; TRBD2 might be the D (6 bases). The V end was cut by 4 bases, the J end by 3 bases, with 22 bases between. The CDR3 contains 18 residues. CDR1 SGDLS and CDR2 YYNGEE come from the germline V gene. CDR3 in DNA: TGTGCCAGCAGCCCCCGCCGAACACCCCGCGGGGACACCGGGGAGCTGTTTTTT. Translated, it gives CASSPRRTPRGDTGELFF. Looking up the rest from reference TRBV9 and TRBJ2-2 gives the full variable domain: DSGVTQTPKHLITATGQRVTLRCSPRSGDLSVYWYQQSLDQGLQFLIQYYNGEERAKGNILERFSAQQFPDLHSELNLSSLELGDSALYFCASSPRRTPRGDTGELFFGEGSRLTVL.

The chain employs TRBV27 and TRBJ2-3; either TRBD1 or TRBD2 may supply D (6 bases each). V dropped 1 base and J dropped 2 bases, with 19 bases sitting between them. The length of the CDR3 is 18 residues. Germline CDR1 and CDR2: MNHEY and SMNVEV (reference sequence). As DNA, the CDR3 is TGTGCCAGCAGTTTATGGGGAAGCGGAGGGGGGCCCACAGATACGCAGTATTTT. Protein: CASSLWGSGGGPTDTQYF.

The V call is TRBV13, the J call TRBJ2-7; either TRBD1 or TRBD2 may fit D (5 bases each). CDR3 size: 15 residues. The ends were cut back, 6 bases at V and 4 bases at J, with 19 bases in the middle. Per the germline V gene, CDR1 is PRHDT and CDR2 is FYEKMQ (reference sequence). CDR3 sequence (DNA): TGTGCCAGCAGTCTGCCCGGTGGGGGATCTTACGAGCAGTACTTC. It yields the protein CASSLPGGGSYEQYF.

V is TRBV11-2 and J is TRBJ1-6, with D perhaps TRBD1 (6 bases). The V end lost 2 bases, the J end lost 4 bases, and 12 bases lay between the germline ends. The germline V gene encodes CDR1 SGHAT and CDR2 FQNNGV. The CDR3 covers 16 residues. The CDR3 spells CASSLKGTLYNSPLHF. CDR3 DNA sequence: TGTGCCAGCAGCTTAAAGGGGACACTTTATAATTCACCCCTCCACTTT.

This chain joins TRBV27 and TRBJ2-2; a weak D match, TRBD1 (6 bases). Germline CDR1 is MNHEY and CDR2 is SMNVEV (reference sequence). The V end lost 0 bases, the J end lost 7 bases, and 15 bases lay between the germline ends. The CDR3 consists of 16 residues. This chain's CDR3 is CASSLSVGGQYGELFF. Here the CDR3 DNA reads TGTGCCAGCAGTTTATCGGTCGGAGGACAGTACGGGGAGCTGTTTTTT.

The V gene is TRBV6-5, the J gene TRBJ1-1, with TRBD1 as a possible D gene (6 bases). Per germline, CDR1 MNHEY and CDR2 SVGAGI. This CDR3 region has 15 residues. The V gene lost 0 bases and the J gene lost 4 bases, with 12 bases spanning the gap. DNA for the CDR3: TGTGCCAGCAGTTACTCTACAGGGAGGGGCACTGAAGCTTTCTTT. This translates into CASSYSTGRGTEAFF.

The chain links TRBV6-1 to TRBJ1-2; TRBD1 is a possible D gene (5 bases). The V and J ends lost 3 bases and 4 bases respectively, with 15 bases between them. CDR3 length: 15 residues. The germline V gene has CDR1 MNHNS and CDR2 SASEGT. CDR3 in amino acids: CASSDRGPGPYGYTF. In DNA, the CDR3 is TGTGCCAGCAGTGACCGGGGCCCAGGGCCCTATGGCTACACCTTC.